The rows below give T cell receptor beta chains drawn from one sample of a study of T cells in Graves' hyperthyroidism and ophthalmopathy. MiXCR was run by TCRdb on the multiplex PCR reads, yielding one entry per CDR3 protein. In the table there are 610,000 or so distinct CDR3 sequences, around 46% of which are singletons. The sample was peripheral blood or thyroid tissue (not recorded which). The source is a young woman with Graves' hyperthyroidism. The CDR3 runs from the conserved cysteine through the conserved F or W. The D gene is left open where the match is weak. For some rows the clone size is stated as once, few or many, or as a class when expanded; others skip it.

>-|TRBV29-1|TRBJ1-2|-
CSQGHSYGYTF
TGCAGCCAAGGACACTCCTATGGCTACACCTTC
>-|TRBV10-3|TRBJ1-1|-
CAISVAENTEAFF
TGTGCCATCAGTGTTGCGGAGAACACTGAAGCTTTCTTT
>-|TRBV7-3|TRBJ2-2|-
CASSPYGPSTGELFF
TGTGCCAGCAGCCCCTACGGACCCTCCACCGGGGAGCTGTTTTTT
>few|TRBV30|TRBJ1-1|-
CAWSPRREGTEAFF
TGTGCCTGGAGTCCCCGTAGGGAGGGCACTGAAGCTTTCTTT
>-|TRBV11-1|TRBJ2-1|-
CASSLGQMDYNEQFF
TGTGCCAGCAGCTTGGGACAAATGGACTACAATGAGCAGTTCTTC
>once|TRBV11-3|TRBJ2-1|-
CASSPPWGRGWNEQFF
TGTGCCAGCAGCCCACCTTGGGGGCGGGGATGGAATGAGCAGTTCTTC
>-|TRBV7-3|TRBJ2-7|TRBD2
CASSSPLAGGPHEQYF
TGTGCCAGCAGCTCCCCACTCGCGGGAGGGCCACACGAGCAGTACTTC
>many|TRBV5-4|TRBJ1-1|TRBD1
CASSLYRGSTEAFF
TGTGCCAGCAGCTTGTACAGGGGGAGCACTGAAGCTTTCTTT
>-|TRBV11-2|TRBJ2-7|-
CASSLAVTGQYF
TGTGCCAGCAGCTTAGCGGTCACCGGGCAGTACTTC
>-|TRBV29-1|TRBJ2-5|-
CSGGHTTYQETQYF
TGCAGCGGAGGACACACGACATACCAAGAGACCCAGTACTTC
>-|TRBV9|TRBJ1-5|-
CASSLRGVSNEPQHF
TGTGCCAGCAGTTTACGAGGGGTGAGCAATGAGCCCCAGCATTTT
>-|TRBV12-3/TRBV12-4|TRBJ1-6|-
CASSLDGGADSPLHF
TGTGCCAGCAGTTTAGATGGGGGGGCAGATTCACCCCTCCACTTT
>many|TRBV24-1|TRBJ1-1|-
CATSEPGRTEAFF
TGTGCCACCAGTGAGCCAGGGAGGACTGAAGCTTTCTTT
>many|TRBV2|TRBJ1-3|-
CASSDYTGTGNTIYF
TGTGCCAGCAGTGATTATACAGGGACTGGAAACACCATATATTTT
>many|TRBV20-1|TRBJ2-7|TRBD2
CSARDEREGLHEQYF
TGCAGTGCTAGAGATGAGCGGGAGGGCCTTCACGAGCAGTACTTC
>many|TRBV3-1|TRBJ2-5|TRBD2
CASSPSGRQETQYF
TGTGCCAGCAGTCCTAGCGGGCGTCAAGAGACCCAGTACTTC
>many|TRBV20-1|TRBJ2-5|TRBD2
CSASDFGTSGRGQETQYF
TGCAGTGCTAGCGATTTCGGGACTAGCGGGAGGGGGCAAGAGACCCAGTACTTC
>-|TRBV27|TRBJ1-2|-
CASTGRDNQKGYTF
TGTGCCAGCACTGGCCGGGACAACCAAAAGGGCTACACCTTC
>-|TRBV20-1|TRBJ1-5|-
CSARGDQSYHEHF
TGCAGTGCTAGGGGGGACCAGTCTTACCACGAGCATTTT
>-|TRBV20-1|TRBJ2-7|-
CSAPDKTYEQYF
TGCAGTGCTCCGGACAAAACCTACGAGCAGTACTTC
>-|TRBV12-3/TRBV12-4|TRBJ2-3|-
CASRIPGTRTQYF
TGTGCCAGCAGGATCCCAGGAACGAGGACGCAGTATTTT
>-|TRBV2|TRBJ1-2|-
CASKAQGYYGYTF
TGTGCCAGCAAAGCACAGGGCTACTATGGCTACACCTTC
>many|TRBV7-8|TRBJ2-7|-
CASSLAAMKGLIIPYEQYF
TGTGCCAGCAGCTTAGCGGCGATGAAAGGACTGATAATACCCTACGAGCAGTACTTC
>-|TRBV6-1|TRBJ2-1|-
CASSFDGYNEQFF
TGTGCCAGCAGTTTTGACGGGTACAATGAGCAGTTCTTC
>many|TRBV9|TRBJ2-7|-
CASSVGSSAWYEQYF
TGTGCCAGCAGCGTAGGTAGTAGCGCGTGGTACGAGCAGTACTTC
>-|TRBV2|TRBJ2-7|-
CASSAENEQYF
TGTGCCAGCAGTGCTGAAAATGAGCAGTACTTC
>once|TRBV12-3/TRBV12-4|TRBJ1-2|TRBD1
CASSPTGDVGGYTF
TGTGCCAGCAGTCCCACAGGGGACGTGGGGGGCTACACCTTC
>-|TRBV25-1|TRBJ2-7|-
CASSFGNRDEQGLYEQYF
TGTGCCAGCAGCTTCGGGAATAGGGATGAGCAGGGGCTCTACGAGCAGTACTTC
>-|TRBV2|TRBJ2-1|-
CASSGTEIYNEQFF
TGTGCCAGCAGCGGGACGGAGATTTACAATGAGCAGTTCTTC
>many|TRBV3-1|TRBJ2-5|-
CASSQGYLQETQYF
TGTGCCAGCAGCCAAGGTTACTTGCAAGAGACCCAGTACTTC
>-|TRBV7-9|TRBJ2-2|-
CASRGRFDTGELSW
TGTGCCAGCAGGGGCAGGTTTGACACCGGGGAGCTGTCTTGG
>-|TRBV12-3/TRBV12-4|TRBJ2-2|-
CASGLWGTGELFF
TGTGCCAGCGGATTGTGGGGGACCGGGGAGCTGTTTTTT
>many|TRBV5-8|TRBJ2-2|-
CASSLGSRTGELFF
TGTGCCAGCAGCTTGGGGAGCAGGACCGGGGAGCTGTTTTTT
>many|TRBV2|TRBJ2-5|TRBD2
CASSVGGLAKETQYF
TGTGCCAGCAGTGTCGGGGGACTAGCGAAAGAGACCCAGTACTTC
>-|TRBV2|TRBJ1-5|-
CASNDGHNQPQHF
TGTGCCAGTAATGACGGACACAATCAGCCCCAGCATTTT
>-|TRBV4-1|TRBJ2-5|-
CASSQSSGGRETQYF
TGCGCCAGCAGCCAAAGTTCCGGGGGGCGAGAGACCCAGTACTTC
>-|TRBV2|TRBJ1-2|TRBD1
CASRASGTGVGYTF
TGTGCCAGCAGGGCCTCCGGGACAGGGGTTGGCTACACCTTC
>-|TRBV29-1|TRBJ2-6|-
CSVDTGDGPNTEAF
TGCAGCGTTGACACAGGCGATGGTCCGAACACTGAAGCTTTC
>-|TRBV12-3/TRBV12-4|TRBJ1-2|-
CASTRAGGRYGYTF
TGTGCCAGCACACGCGCGGGGGGGAGATATGGCTACACCTTC
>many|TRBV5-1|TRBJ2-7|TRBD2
CASSLESSGIEQYF
TGCGCCAGCAGCTTGGAGTCTAGCGGGATCGAGCAGTACTTC
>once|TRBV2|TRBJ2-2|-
CASSEGWGRSGELFF
TGTGCCAGCAGTGAAGGGTGGGGGAGATCCGGGGAGCTGTTTTTT
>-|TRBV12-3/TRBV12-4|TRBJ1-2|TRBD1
CASSPIMGQGNGYTF
TGTGCCAGCAGCCCGATCATGGGACAGGGCAATGGCTACACCTTC
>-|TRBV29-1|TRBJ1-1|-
CSAEGGAVLNTEAFF
TGCAGCGCCGAAGGGGGGGCAGTACTGAACACTGAAGCTTTCTTT
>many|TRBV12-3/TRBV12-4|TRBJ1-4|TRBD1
CASSLADREKLFF
TGTGCCAGCAGTTTAGCGGACAGGGAAAAACTGTTTTTT
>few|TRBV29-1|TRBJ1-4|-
CSVVAGRMELFF
TGCAGCGTTGTGGCAGGGCGGATGGAACTGTTTTTT
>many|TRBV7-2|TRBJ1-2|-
CASTSTDYGYTF
TGTGCCAGCACCTCGACAGACTATGGCTACACCTTC
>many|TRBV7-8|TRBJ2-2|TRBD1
CASSSTGKNTGELFF
TGTGCCAGCAGCTCGACAGGGAAGAACACCGGGGAGCTGTTTTTT
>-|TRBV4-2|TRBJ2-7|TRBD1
CASSQDLQGDYEQYF
TGTGCCAGCAGCCAAGACTTACAGGGGGACTACGAGCAGTACTTC
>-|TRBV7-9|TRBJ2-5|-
CASSQWAETQYF
TGTGCCAGCAGCCAATGGGCAGAGACCCAGTACTTC
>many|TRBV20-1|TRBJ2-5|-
CSALEASRETQYF
TGCAGTGCCCTCGAGGCTTCGAGAGAGACCCAGTACTTC
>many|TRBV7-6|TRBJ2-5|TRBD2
CASSPFSGRAETQYF
TGTGCCAGCAGCCCCTTTAGCGGGAGGGCCGAGACCCAGTACTTC